This entry is about one T cell receptor beta chain. Its antigen is unidentified. The source of the sample is a study of cytomegalovirus exposure and HLA in healthy donors. Findings of the study overall: An apparent linkage of common viral pathogens to several of the most significant clusters emerged in a later analysis.

The PCR was carried out with 60 Vbeta primers and 13 Jbeta primers. Produced via immunoSEQ multiplex PCR; TCRdb's table is partial and in-frame only. The sample includes 150,000 to 200,000 clones, roughly 81% seen only once; the top ten take approximately 4.4%. The length of the CDR3 is 10 residues. Deletions cut 8 bases from V and 15 bases from J, with 15 bases between. CDR1 SGHDT and CDR2 YYEEEE come from the germline V gene. The specimen was PBMCs. V and J are TRBV5-6 and TRBJ2-1, with D perhaps TRBD2 (7 bases). This receptor was taken from a woman aged 18 to 35 in good health and CMV-seropositive. The CDR3 DNA is TGTGCCAGGAAAGGGGGGGAACGGTTCTTC. The encoded protein is CARKGGERFF.